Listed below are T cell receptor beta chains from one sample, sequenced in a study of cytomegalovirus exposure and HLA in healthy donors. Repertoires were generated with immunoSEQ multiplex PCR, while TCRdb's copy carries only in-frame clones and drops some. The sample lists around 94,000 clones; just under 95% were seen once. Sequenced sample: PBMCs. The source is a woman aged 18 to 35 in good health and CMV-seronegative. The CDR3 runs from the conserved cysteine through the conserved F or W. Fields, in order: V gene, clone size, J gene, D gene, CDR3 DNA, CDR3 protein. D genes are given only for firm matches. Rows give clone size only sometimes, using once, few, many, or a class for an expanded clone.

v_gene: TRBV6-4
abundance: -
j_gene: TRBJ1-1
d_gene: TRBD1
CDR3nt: TGTGCCAGCAGTGCCTCTACAGGGGGGGGCACTGAAGCTTTCTTT
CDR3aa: CASSASTGGGTEAFF

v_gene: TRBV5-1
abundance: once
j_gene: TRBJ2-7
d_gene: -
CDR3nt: TGCGCCAGCAGCCCCACCTACGGGAGCTACGAGCAGTACTTC
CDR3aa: CASSPTYGSYEQYF

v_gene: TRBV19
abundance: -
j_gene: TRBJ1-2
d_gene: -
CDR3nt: TGTGCCAGTACCCCCTTTACCCCTCTAGGCGGGCCCTCTAACTATGGCTACACCTTC
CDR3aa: CASTPFTPLGGPSNYGYTF

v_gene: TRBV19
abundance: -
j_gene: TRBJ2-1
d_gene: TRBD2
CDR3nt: TGTGCCAGTAGTATTAGACTAGCGGGGACCGTGTCCCATGAGCAGTTCTTC
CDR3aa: CASSIRLAGTVSHEQFF

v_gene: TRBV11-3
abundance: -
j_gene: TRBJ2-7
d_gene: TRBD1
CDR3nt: TGTGCCAGCAGCGTAACAGGGGAAGGCTCCTACGAGCAGTACTTC
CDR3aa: CASSVTGEGSYEQYF

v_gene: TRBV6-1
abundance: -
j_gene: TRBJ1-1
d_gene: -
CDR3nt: TGTGCCAGCAGTGTAGGGGTTAACACTGAAGCTTTCTTT
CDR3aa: CASSVGVNTEAFF

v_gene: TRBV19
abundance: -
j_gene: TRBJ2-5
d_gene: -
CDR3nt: TGTGCCAGTAGTATCGCCCTCAATCGGGAGACCCAGTACTTC
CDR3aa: CASSIALNRETQYF

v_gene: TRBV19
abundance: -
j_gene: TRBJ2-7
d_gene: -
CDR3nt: TGTGCCAGTAGTACTTTAGCGGAGGAATCCTACGAGCAGTACTTC
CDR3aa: CASSTLAEESYEQYF

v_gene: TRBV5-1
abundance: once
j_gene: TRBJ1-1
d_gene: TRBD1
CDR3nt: TGCGCCAGCAGCTTGGCTCGGACAGGGTTTTACGGGGCTGAAGCTTTCTTT
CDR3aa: CASSLARTGFYGAEAFF

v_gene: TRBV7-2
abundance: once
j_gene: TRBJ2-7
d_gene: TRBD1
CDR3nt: TGTGCCAGCACCCTGGGGACAGCTTTGTCCTACGAGCAGTACTTC
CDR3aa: CASTLGTALSYEQYF

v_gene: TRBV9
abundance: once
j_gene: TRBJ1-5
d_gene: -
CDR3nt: TGTGCCAGCAGCGTAGGACAGTACAATCAGCCCCAGCATTTT
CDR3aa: CASSVGQYNQPQHF

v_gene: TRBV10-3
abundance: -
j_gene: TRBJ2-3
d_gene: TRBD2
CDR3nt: TGTGCCATCTGGGGGGGTGCAGATACGCAGTATTTT
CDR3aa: CAIWGGADTQYF

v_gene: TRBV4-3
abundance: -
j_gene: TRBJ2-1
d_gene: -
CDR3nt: TGCGCCAGCAGCCAGACAGAAGCCGGTAACAATGAGCAGTTCTTC
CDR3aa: CASSQTEAGNNEQFF

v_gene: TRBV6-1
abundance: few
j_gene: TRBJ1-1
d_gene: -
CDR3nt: TGTGCCAGCAGTGAAGTCTCAGGTGAAGCTTTCTTT
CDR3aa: CASSEVSGEAFF